This T cell receptor beta chain was recorded in a study of human T cells and chemical hapten exposure. The wider study: The patients, most of them female, presented with alopecia areata, totalis or universalis.

This clonotype was seen at least ten times. The antigen is not known. Time point noted: patch test 1, 2 weeks after DPC sensitization. Treatment indicated: therapeutic diphenylcyclopropenone sensitization with weekly scalp DPC. General observations from the study: Every donor had alopecia, and their immune response may therefore differ from healthy people's.

The trim removed 5 bases at V and 7 bases at J, leaving 8 bases unmatched. The CDR3 is 14 residues long. Germline V gene sequence: CDR1 DFQATT, CDR2 SNEGSKA (reference sequence). TCRdb re-derived calls from the RACE reads in MiXCR, one entry per CDR3 protein. The repertoire holds approximately 90,000 distinct CDR3 sequences, with 9.5% to 15% as singletons. This material consisted of whole blood, taken in connection with sensitization to the hapten diphenylcyclopropenone (DPC). The V and J genes are TRBV20-1 and TRBJ2-1; TRBD2 aligns across 10 bases. This clonotype was sampled from a middle-aged woman with alopecia areata. Some clones in this sample may be carry-over from other donors' samples. The CDR3, as DNA: TGCAGTGCTGCTAGCGGGAGTACACTAAATGAGCAGTTCTTC. Its protein product is CSAASGSTLNEQFF.